This entry lists 29 T cell receptor beta chains sequenced from one sample in a study of T-cell reconstitution after alpha-beta-depleted transplantation in children. Unique molecular identifiers were incorporated into the prepared TCRbeta library. TCRdb fed the PCR reads into MiXCR, producing one record per CDR3 protein. The sample carries some 240,000 distinct CDR3 sequences, around 12% recorded once. The sample in question was PBMCs from the stem cell graft donor, obtained from the stem cell graft. These receptors originate from a human donor who donated a stem cell graft to a child with acute lymphoblastic leukemia.

There are many counts of this clonotype. V gene TRBV15 combines with J gene TRBJ1-2; TRBD1 might be the D (6 bases). This CDR3 has 17 amino acids. Germline assignment: CDR1 LNHNV and CDR2 YYDKDF (reference sequence). With 0 bases removed from V and 5 bases from J, the gap between germline ends came to 19 bases. CDR3 nucleotide sequence: TGTGCCACCAGCAGAGATCTGGGTGGACAGAGGTCGTATGGCTACACCTTC. This sequence encodes CATSRDLGGQRSYGYTF. The complete variable domain, with remaining parts taken from reference TRBV15 and TRBJ1-2, reads DAMVIQNPRYQVTQFGKPVTLSCSQTLNHNVMYWYQQKSSQAPKLLFHYYDKDFNNEADTPDNFQSRRPNTSFCFLDIRSPGLGDTAMYLCATSRDLGGQRSYGYTFGSGTRLTVV.

This clonotype was seen repeatedly, ten times or more. This chain connects TRBV6-1 to TRBJ2-5; TRBD1 matches at 7 bases. J was trimmed by 4 bases and V by 6 bases; bases with no gene match: 5. Germline CDR1 and CDR2: MNHNS and SASEGT. This CDR3 has 13 residues. The DNA of the CDR3 is TGTGCCAGCAGAACAGGGGATGGAGAGACCCAGTACTTC. Residues: CASRTGDGETQYF.

This clonotype was detected only a few times. The chain couples TRBV5-1 to TRBJ2-2; 8 bases agree with TRBD1. The germline V gene has CDR1 SGHRS and CDR2 YFSETQ. This CDR3 is 15 amino acids long. Trimming removed 4 bases from V and 1 base from J; junction bases left unmatched: 3. Written as DNA, the CDR3 is TGCGCCAGCAGCCGGACAGGGCAGAACACCGGGGAGCTGTTTTTT. This gives the protein CASSRTGQNTGELFF.

This clonotype has at least ten counts. The chain is built from TRBV9 and TRBJ2-2; tentative D call: TRBD2 (5 bases). The germline V and J ends were trimmed by 0 bases and 7 bases, with 19 bases remaining between them. CDR3 length equals 17 residues. The germline V gene encodes CDR1 SGDLS and CDR2 YYNGEE. CDR3 loop: CASSVGGKVQSGGELFF. The CDR3 DNA is TGTGCCAGCAGCGTAGGAGGTAAAGTGCAGAGCGGCGGGGAGCTGTTTTTT.

This clonotype came up many times. J is TRBJ1-5 and V is TRBV12-3 or TRBV12-4; the D gene is possibly TRBD1 (6 bases). The V end lost 8 bases, the J end lost 6 bases, and 17 bases lay between the germline ends. There are 14 residues in the CDR3. The CDR3 region is CASQQGAQVQPQHF. CDR3 nucleotides: TGTGCCAGCCAACAGGGAGCGCAGGTTCAGCCCCAGCATTTT.

This clonotype was detected ten times or more. V and J are TRBV7-2 and TRBJ1-5; no reliable D call. Germline V lookup: CDR1 SGHTA, CDR2 FQGNSA. The CDR3 runs 15 residues. V was clipped by 5 bases and J by 1 base, with 12 bases between them. The CDR3 DNA follows: TGTGCCAGCAGCCCCCTGGACGGAAGCAATCAGCCCCAGCATTTT. It encodes CASSPLDGSNQPQHF. Full variable domain (rest looked up from reference TRBV7-2 and TRBJ1-5): GAGVSQSPSNKVTEKGKDVELRCDPISGHTALYWYRQSLGQGLEFLIYFQGNSAPDKSGLPSDRFSAERTGGSVSTLTIQRTQQEDSAVYLCASSPLDGSNQPQHFGDGTRLSIL.

This clonotype has more than one count but fewer than ten. The chain has TRBV27 and TRBJ2-2; D is possibly TRBD2 (6 bases). CDR3 length: 14 residues. The V gene's germline CDR1 is MNHEY and CDR2 SMNVEV (reference sequence). V lost 4 bases to trimming and J lost 3 bases, with 9 bases between them. CDR3 protein: CASSWAGYTGELFF. The CDR3, as DNA: TGTGCCAGCAGTTGGGCGGGGTACACCGGGGAGCTGTTTTTT.

The table lists this clonotype with many counts. The chain carries TRBV5-6 and TRBJ2-2; D tentatively fits TRBD1 or TRBD2 (5 bases each). This CDR3 region has 18 residues. Trimming stripped 0 bases from V and 3 bases from J, with 18 bases between. Per germline, CDR1 SGHDT and CDR2 YYEEEE. DNA of the CDR3: TGTGCCAGCAGCTTGGCCTTCTCCCGGGACGCGTACACCGGGGAGCTGTTTTTT. Protein sequence: CASSLAFSRDAYTGELFF.

This clonotype has ten or more counts. The rearrangement uses TRBV5-6 and TRBJ2-1, with no clear D. V was pared by 4 bases and J by 2 bases, with 16 bases between. The CDR3 has 16 amino acids. Germline values: CDR1 SGHDT, CDR2 YYEEEE. CDR3 sequence: CASSPPMGSPYNEQFF. The CDR3 coding sequence is TGTGCCAGCAGCCCTCCCATGGGAAGCCCCTACAATGAGCAGTTCTTC.

This clonotype was picked up one time. A much larger clone lies a single base off, so this may be a read error. The chain couples TRBV27 to TRBJ2-7; TRBD1 matches 9 bases. The CDR3 runs to 16 residues. Germline V gene lookup returns CDR1 MNHEY and CDR2 SMNVEV (reference sequence). CDR3 region: CDSASGTGLYGHEQYF. The CDR3 coding sequence is TGTGACAGCGCCTCCGGGACAGGGTTGTATGGTCACGAGCAGTACTTC.

This clonotype appeared many times. The chain carries TRBV9 and TRBJ2-7; D is possibly TRBD1 or TRBD2 (6 bases each). The germline CDR1 and CDR2 sequences are SGDLS and YYNGEE. V was trimmed by 0 bases and J by 7 bases, leaving 11 bases between them. The CDR3 covers 13 residues. The CDR3 DNA sequence: TGTGCCAGCAGCGTAGCGGGGGCGGGGGAGCAGTACTTC. Its protein product is CASSVAGAGEQYF. Complete variable domain (other parts from reference TRBV9 and TRBJ2-7): DSGVTQTPKHLITATGQRVTLRCSPRSGDLSVYWYQQSLDQGLQFLIQYYNGEERAKGNILERFSAQQFPDLHSELNLSSLELGDSALYFCASSVAGAGEQYFGPGTRLTVT.

The chain's CDR3 is CSATGQTETQYF. CDR3 coding DNA: TGCAGTGCCACCGGACAGACCGAGACCCAGTACTTC. The rearrangement uses TRBV20-1 and TRBJ2-5; possible D gene TRBD1, 6 bases. V gave up 6 bases and J gave up 5 bases, with 13 bases separating them. CDR1 DFQATT and CDR2 SNEGSKA come from the germline V gene (reference sequence). This CDR3 is 12 amino acids long.

At least ten counts were recorded for this clonotype. The chain couples TRBV11-2 to TRBJ2-1; 12 positions match TRBD2. This CDR3 spans 20 amino acids. V lost 3 bases and J lost 2; bases outside the gene matches: 14. Germline V gene data show CDR1 as SGHAT and CDR2 as FQNNGV. CDR3 sequence (DNA): TGTGCCAGCAGCTTGCCCTCGGCTAGCGGGGGGGCCATGCCCTACAATGAGCAGTTCTTC. Its protein is CASSLPSASGGAMPYNEQFF.

This clonotype was observed at least ten times. This chain uses TRBV24-1 with TRBJ2-1; 14 nucleotides agree with TRBD2. V shed 5 bases and J 0 bases; nucleotides not matched to a gene: 8. CDR1 is KGHDR and CDR2 is SFDVKD in the germline V gene. The CDR3 loop spans 19 amino acids. CDR3 in amino acids: CATSVAGLAGDSSYNEQFF. In nucleotides, the CDR3 is TGTGCCACCAGTGTCGCGGGACTAGCGGGAGATAGCTCCTACAATGAGCAGTTCTTC.

There are a few counts of this clonotype. The chain joins TRBV15 to TRBJ2-3; the D is unclear. The V gene lost 5 bases and the J gene lost 1 base, with 10 bases spanning the gap. The CDR3 spans 14 residues. The germline gives CDR1 LNHNV, CDR2 YYDKDF (reference sequence). The CDR3 DNA reads TGTGCCACCAGCGCGAGTGGGGGCACAGATACGCAGTATTTT. This codes for CATSASGGTDTQYF.

V is TRBV30 and J is TRBJ2-4; D is perhaps TRBD1 (6 bases). With 3 bases removed from V and 7 bases from J, the gap between germline ends came to 19 bases. There are 15 residues in the CDR3. Germline assignment: CDR1 GTSNPN and CDR2 SVGIG (reference sequence). CDR3 loop: CAWSANRAVMNIQYF. The CDR3 coding sequence is TGTGCCTGGAGCGCAAACAGGGCGGTGATGAACATTCAGTACTTC.

The chain has TRBV29-1 and TRBJ1-1; TRBD1 aligns across 11 bases. From germline, CDR1 is SQVTM and CDR2 ANQGSEA. The CDR3 extends over 16 amino acids. The V and J ends lost 7 bases and 5 bases, in that order; junction bases with no gene match: 15. The CDR3 sequence is CSGIFPGQGVGTEAFF. The CDR3 nucleotides read TGCAGCGGCATATTTCCGGGACAGGGGGTAGGAACTGAAGCTTTCTTT.

The table lists this clonotype with many counts. The rearrangement joins TRBV7-9 to TRBJ2-7; D remains unclear. CDR1 is SEHNR, CDR2 FQNEAQ, per germline (reference sequence). This CDR3 spans 13 amino acids. V was trimmed by 5 bases and J by 0 bases, leaving 8 bases between them. CDR3 amino acids: CASSRHSSYEQYF. The CDR3 DNA reads TGTGCCAGCAGCCGGCATAGCTCCTACGAGCAGTACTTC.

The sample holds a few counts of this clonotype. V is TRBV7-9 and J is TRBJ2-1; D gene uncertain. V lost 5 bases to trimming and J lost 12 bases, with 23 bases between them. The CDR3 extends over 15 amino acids. Germline CDR1 SEHNR, CDR2 FQNEAQ (reference sequence). For the CDR3, the DNA is TGTGCCAGCAGCGTTAGATCGTCCGGTGGACCAGGGCAGTTCTTC. This translates into CASSVRSSGGPGQFF.

Details on this clonotype: Given a much more abundant clone one base away, this may be a read error. Here the CDR3 reads CASSTGITSGNTTYF. DNA for the CDR3: TGTGCCAGCAGTACCGGGATCACCTCTGGAAACACCACATATTTT. The V gene is TRBV12-3 or TRBV12-4, the J gene TRBJ1-3; unclear D gene. This CDR3 has 15 residues.

This clonotype showed up many times. The chain joins TRBV27 to TRBJ1-2; 8 bases are a match to TRBD1. The CDR3 loop spans 14 amino acids. Trimming at V came to 3 bases and at J to 7 bases, leaving 7 bases not matched to a gene. CDR1 and CDR2 from the germline V gene are MNHEY and SMNVEV (reference sequence). The CDR3 nucleotides read TGTGCCAGCAGTTTGGACCGGACAGGGTCTGGCTACACCTTC. As protein: CASSLDRTGSGYTF.

This clonotype turned up a few times. The chain is built from TRBV19 and TRBJ1-1; the D gene is possibly TRBD1 (5 bases). Trimming took 7 bases from V and 11 from J, leaving 11 bases between them. This CDR3 is 10 amino acids long. Germline assignment: CDR1 LNHDA and CDR2 SQIVND (reference sequence). The CDR3 nucleotides read TGTGCCAGTAAGGACACGGACGCTTTCTTT. It encodes CASKDTDAFF. The full variable domain, its missing parts supplied by reference TRBV19 and TRBJ1-1, is DGGITQSPKYLFRKEGQNVTLSCEQNLNHDAMYWYRQDPGQGLRLIYYSQIVNDFQKGDIAEGYSVSREKKESFPLTVTSAQKNPTAFYLCASKDTDAFFGQGTRLTVV.

The rearrangement uses TRBV14 and TRBJ2-7, with 9 nucleotides matching TRBD1. The length of the CDR3 is 15 residues. Per the germline V gene, CDR1 is SGHDN and CDR2 is FVKESK. Losses at the gene ends were 4 bases for V and 3 bases for J; bases not matched to a gene: 7. The CDR3 spells CASSLTPGQGYEQYF. CDR3 sequence (DNA): TGTGCCAGCAGCCTAACTCCGGGACAGGGCTACGAGCAGTACTTC.

This clonotype showed up many times. The chain links TRBV4-3 to TRBJ1-2, with a possible D match to TRBD1 (5 bases). V lost 0 bases and J 7 bases, leaving 15 bases between the germline ends. The CDR3 runs to 15 residues. CDR1 LGHNA and CDR2 YSLEER come from the germline V gene. This CDR3 is CASSQDRLGVVGYTF. The CDR3 coding sequence is TGCGCCAGCAGCCAAGACAGGTTAGGGGTCGTTGGCTACACCTTC.

This chain connects TRBV6-2 or TRBV6-3 to TRBJ2-7, with TRBD2 identical over 13 bases. The junction had 7 bases not matched to a gene; V was cut back by 5 bases and J by 3 bases. The germline gives CDR1 MNHEY, CDR2 SVGEGT. The CDR3 loop spans 16 amino acids. CDR3 DNA: TGTGCCAGCAGTCGGACTAGCGGGAGAAGAGGCTACGAGCAGTACTTC. Translated: CASSRTSGRRGYEQYF.

Many counts were recorded for this clonotype. The chain couples TRBV7-3 to TRBJ2-1; no firm D call. Germline CDR1 reads SGHTA; CDR2 reads FQGTGA. V was cut by 2 bases and J by 4 bases, with 6 bases left in between. The CDR3 has 13 amino acids. Here the CDR3 DNA reads TGTGCCAGCAGCTTAGGAAAATACAATGAGCAGTTCTTC. Translation gives CASSLGKYNEQFF.

This clonotype was observed many times. The rearrangement links TRBV5-1 to TRBJ2-7; TRBD2 aligns across 7 bases. CDR1 and CDR2 (germline): SGHRS, YFSETQ. This CDR3 has 14 residues. V lost 0 bases to trimming and J lost 0 bases; unmatched junction nucleotides: 0. The CDR3 loop reads CASSLGGGSYEQYF. CDR3 sequence (DNA): TGCGCCAGCAGCTTGGGCGGGGGCTCCTACGAGCAGTACTTC.

Regarding this clonotype: Relative to the germline gene, one junction end is altered; a read error may explain this. The chain links TRBV7-7 to TRBJ1-3, with D perhaps matching TRBD1 (5 bases). The CDR3 sequence is 15 residues long. The V gene's germline CDR1 is SSHAT and CDR2 FNYEAQ (reference sequence). CDR3 coding DNA: TGTGCTAGCAGCTTAGCGCAGGGAGTTGGAAACACCATATATTTC. The encoded protein is CASSLAQGVGNTIYF.

This clonotype was counted ten times or more. This chain joins TRBV7-2 and TRBJ2-2; 7 nucleotides align to TRBD1. CDR1 is SGHTA, CDR2 FQGNSA, per germline. V lost 3 bases to trimming and J lost 5 bases; unmatched junction nucleotides: 6. The CDR3 totals 15 residues. The CDR3 DNA sequence: TGTGCCAGCAGCTTTGGACAGGCCCAGACCGGGGAGCTGTTTTTT. It encodes CASSFGQAQTGELFF.